The 5 T cell receptor beta chains below were found in one sample sequenced in a study of blood T cell repertoires in COVID-19. The data were produced by immunoSEQ multiplex PCR, yet TCRdb's version contains in-frame clones alone and is incomplete. The sample lists some 300,000 clones, over 80% occurring once. The sample was peripheral blood. These receptors were obtained from a woman aged 45-65 years with COVID-19, enrolled during active disease.

The chain has TRBV7-2 and TRBJ1-2; possibly TRBD1 for D (5 bases). Trimming stripped 4 bases from V and 7 bases from J, with 16 bases between. CDR1 is SGHTA, CDR2 FQGNSA, per germline. This CDR3 comprises 14 residues. CDR3 coding DNA: TGTGCCAGCAGCTGGGATTTGGGGCTCGGTGGCTACACCTTC. Translated, it gives CASSWDLGLGGYTF.

This clone was counted at least ten times. The chain is built from TRBV3-1 (or the pseudogene TRBV3-2) and TRBJ2-5; 7 bases line up with TRBD2. The germline gives CDR1 LGHDT, CDR2 YNNKEL (reference sequence). The ends lost 4 bases at V and 4 bases at J; junction bases unmatched: 18. This CDR3 spans 18 amino acids. The CDR3 nucleotides read TGTGCCAGCAGCCCCCTAGTTCGGGGGGAATCTTTACTAGAGACCCAGTACTTC. Translating gives CASSPLVRGESLLETQYF.

To note about this clone: Other nucleotide sequences in the sample specify the same CDR3. The chain employs TRBV7-2 and TRBJ2-7; a weak D match, TRBD2 (5 bases). The ends were cut back, 5 bases at V and 3 bases at J, with 11 bases in the middle. The germline gives CDR1 SGHTA, CDR2 FQGNSA. The length of the CDR3 is 13 residues. The CDR3 DNA is TGTGCCAGCAGCCTAGGACGGGACTACGAGCAGTACTTC. As protein: CASSLGRDYEQYF.

V is TRBV7-2 and J is TRBJ1-6; D ambiguous. V was clipped by 1 base and J by 0 bases, with 13 bases between them. This CDR3 has 18 amino acids. Looked up from germline, CDR1 is SGHTA and CDR2 is FQGNSA. The CDR3 here is CASSLVGLGSSYNSPLHF. The CDR3 bases are TGTGCCAGCAGCTTAGTGGGTCTGGGGAGCTCCTATAATTCACCCCTCCACTTT.

The chain links TRBV18 to TRBJ1-1; a weak D match, TRBD1 (5 bases). This CDR3 is built from 16 residues. Per germline, CDR1 KGHSH and CDR2 LQKENI. The V end was cut by 2 bases, the J end by 3 bases, with 16 bases between. The CDR3: CASSPNLAGGYTEAFF. CDR3 coding DNA: TGTGCCAGCTCACCAAATCTCGCCGGGGGTTACACTGAAGCTTTCTTT. Filled out from reference TRBV18 and TRBJ1-1, the complete variable domain reads NAGVMQNPRHLVRRRGQEARLRCSPMKGHSHVYWYRQLPEEGLKFMVYLQKENIIDESGMPKERFSAEFPKEGPSILRIQQVVRGDSAAYFCASSPNLAGGYTEAFFGQGTRLTVV.